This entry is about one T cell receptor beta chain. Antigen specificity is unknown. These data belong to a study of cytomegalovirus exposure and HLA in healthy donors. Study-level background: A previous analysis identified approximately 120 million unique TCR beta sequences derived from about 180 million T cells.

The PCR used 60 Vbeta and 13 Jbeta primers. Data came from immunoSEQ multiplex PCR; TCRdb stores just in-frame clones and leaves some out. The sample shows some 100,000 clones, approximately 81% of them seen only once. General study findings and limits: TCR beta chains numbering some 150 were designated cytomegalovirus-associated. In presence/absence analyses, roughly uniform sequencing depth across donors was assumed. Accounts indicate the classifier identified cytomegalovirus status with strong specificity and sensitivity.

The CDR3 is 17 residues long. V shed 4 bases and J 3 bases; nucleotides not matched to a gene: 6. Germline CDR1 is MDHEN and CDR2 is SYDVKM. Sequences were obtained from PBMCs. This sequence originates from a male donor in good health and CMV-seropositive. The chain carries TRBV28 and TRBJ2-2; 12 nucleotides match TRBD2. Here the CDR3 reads CASSSPLAGGDTGELFF. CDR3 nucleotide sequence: TGTGCCAGCAGTTCCCCACTAGCGGGGGGAGACACCGGGGAGCTGTTTTTT.